Listed here are 27 T cell receptor beta chains from one sample, sequenced in a study of T cell responses to AZD1222 COVID-19 vaccine. Sequencing used immunoSEQ multiplex PCR; TCRdb keeps in-frame clones, though not all of them. This sample carries 170,000 or so clones, around nine tenths of them seen once, and the ten largest clones take approximately 3%. The material was peripheral blood, obtained on day 0 of AZD1222 vaccination. The receptors derive from an adult in good health.

The genes are TRBV18 and TRBJ1-1, with D unclear. This CDR3 contains 13 residues. The V gene lost 5 bases and the J gene lost 4 bases, with 11 bases spanning the gap. Germline CDR1 and CDR2: KGHSH and LQKENI. The chain's CDR3 is CASSISGGTEAFF. CDR3 bases: TGTGCCAGCTCAATATCAGGAGGCACTGAAGCTTTCTTT.

This clone showed up just once. The chain couples TRBV30 to TRBJ2-7, with TRBD1 matching 9 bases. Germline V gene data show CDR1 as GTSNPN and CDR2 as SVGIG (reference sequence). J lost 3 bases, V lost 8 bases, and 5 bases had no gene match. CDR3 length: 12 amino acids. The CDR3 sequence is CAGTGLFYEQYF. In nucleotides, the CDR3 is TGTGCCGGGACAGGGCTTTTCTACGAGCAGTACTTC. Variable domain in full (rest from reference TRBV30 and TRBJ2-7): SQTIHQWPATLVQPVGSPLSLECTVEGTSNPNLYWYRQAAGRGLQLLFYSVGIGQISSEVPQNLSASRPQDRQFILSSKKLLLSDSGFYLCAGTGLFYEQYFGPGTRLTVT.

The chain is built from TRBV4-2 and TRBJ2-5, with 7 bases that match TRBD2. The germline CDR1 and CDR2 sequences are LGHNA and YNFKEQ. This CDR3 is built from 17 residues. J was trimmed by 2 bases and V by 0 bases; bases with no gene match: 9. The DNA for the CDR3 is TGTGCCAGCAGCCAAGAATACCGCAGCGGGGCACAAGAGACCCAGTACTTC. Its translation is CASSQEYRSGAQETQYF.

The CDR3 DNA reads as TGCAGCGTTGGGACAGCCTCCTACGAGCAGTACTTC. It encodes CSVGTASYEQYF. The rearrangement joins TRBV29-1 to TRBJ2-7; perhaps TRBD1 as D (6 bases). This CDR3 has 12 residues. Trimming pared 4 bases from V and 0 bases from J, leaving 7 bases between. The germline CDR1 and CDR2 sequences are SQVTM and ANQGSEA.

The V and J genes are TRBV28 and TRBJ2-3; 8 nucleotides line up with TRBD2. The CDR3 covers 17 residues. Germline V CDR1 and CDR2: MDHEN, SYDVKM. The V gene end was trimmed by 4 bases and the J gene end by 2 bases; junction bases not matched to a gene: 11. The CDR3 loop reads CASSSPRGGSLTDTQYF. Written as DNA, the CDR3 is TGTGCCAGCAGTTCCCCTCGGGGGGGCTCCCTCACAGATACGCAGTATTTT. Together with reference TRBV28 and TRBJ2-3, the CDR3 gives the full variable domain: DVKVTQSSRYLVKRTGEKVFLECVQDMDHENMFWYRQDPGLGLRLIYFSYDVKMKEKGDIPEGYSVSREKKERFSLILESASTNQTSMYLCASSSPRGGSLTDTQYFGPGTRLTVL.

Only one count was recorded for this clone. The rearrangement joins TRBV5-4 to TRBJ2-7; 11 bases line up with TRBD1. The V gene end was trimmed by 3 bases and the J gene end by 5 bases; junction bases not matched to a gene: 1. The CDR3 sequence is 13 residues long. Per the germline V gene, CDR1 is SGHNT and CDR2 is YYREEE (reference sequence). Here the CDR3 reads CASSSDRGHEQYF. Here the CDR3 DNA reads TGTGCCAGCAGCTCGGACAGGGGGCACGAGCAGTACTTC.

This clone was seen once. The rearrangement links TRBV28 to TRBJ2-7; D ambiguous. Trimming pared 3 bases from V and 2 bases from J, leaving 2 bases between. Germline loops: CDR1 MDHEN, CDR2 SYDVKM. This CDR3 comprises 11 residues. The DNA for the CDR3 is TGTGCCAGCAGTTTGCCCTACGAGCAGTACTTC. Translation gives CASSLPYEQYF.

The gene calls are TRBV4-3 and TRBJ2-5; D uncertain. The germline V gene has CDR1 LGHNA and CDR2 YSLEER. The V end was cut by 1 base, the J end by 2 bases, with 11 bases between. The CDR3 has 15 residues. CDR3 amino acids: CASSQALADQETQYF. The CDR3 coding sequence is TGCGCCAGCAGCCAAGCGTTGGCAGATCAAGAGACCCAGTACTTC.

This clone was counted only a few times. The V gene is TRBV4-3, the J gene TRBJ1-6, with TRBD1 identical over 8 bases. The CDR3 runs to 15 residues. Germline V CDR1 and CDR2: LGHNA, YSLEER. The V gene end was trimmed by 0 bases and the J gene end by 9 bases; junction bases not matched to a gene: 4. The CDR3 DNA reads as TGCGCCAGCAGCCAAGATAGTACAGGGGGTTCACCCCTCCACTTT. The encoded protein is CASSQDSTGGSPLHF.

This chain uses TRBV6-5 with TRBJ1-1, with D maybe TRBD1 (6 bases). The CDR3 loop spans 13 amino acids. Looked up from germline, CDR1 is MNHEY and CDR2 is SVGAGI. V was cut by 7 bases and J by 11 bases, with 20 bases left in between. DNA of the CDR3: TGTGCCAGCATCTTTGACAGGCTGACTCGGGCTTTCTTT. As protein: CASIFDRLTRAFF.

The chain is built from TRBV2 and TRBJ2-1; no reliable D call. V gave up 6 bases and J gave up 3 bases, with 9 bases separating them. The germline V gene encodes CDR1 SNHLY and CDR2 FYNNEI. The CDR3 is 13 residues long. CDR3 nucleotides: TGTGCCAGCAGCGGCGGATTCTACAATGAGCAGTTCTTC. It encodes CASSGGFYNEQFF.

This clone was detected once. The chain employs TRBV12-5 and TRBJ2-2; no definite D call. The V end lost 1 base, the J end lost 3 bases, and 6 bases lay between the germline ends. In germline, CDR1 is LGHNT, CDR2 FRNRAP. The CDR3 is 14 amino acids. CDR3 region: CASGLEGYTGELFF. CDR3 sequence (DNA): TGTGCTAGTGGTTTGGAAGGGTACACCGGGGAGCTGTTTTTT.

The chain couples TRBV5-4 to TRBJ2-5, with unresolved D. Germline CDR1 SGHNT, CDR2 YYREEE (reference sequence). The CDR3 is 13 residues long. Trimming left V 5 bases short and J 1 base short, with 9 bases between. CDR3 sequence: CASRPNIQETQYF. CDR3 bases: TGTGCCAGCAGACCGAATATCCAAGAGACCCAGTACTTC.

The rearrangement uses TRBV7-6 and TRBJ2-7; D possibly corresponds to TRBD2 (6 bases). The germline CDR1 and CDR2 sequences are SGHVS and FNYEAQ. This CDR3 has 15 residues. V was shortened by 5 bases and J by 6 bases, with 20 bases between the two germline ends. CDR3 protein: CASSHPDGLASEQYF. The DNA of the CDR3 is TGTGCCAGCAGCCACCCCGACGGCCTAGCGAGCGAGCAGTACTTC.

The table lists this clone with a count of one. The CDR3, as DNA: TGTGCCAGCAGTTTGCGGCAGGGCACAGATACGCAGTATTTT. Translated: CASSLRQGTDTQYF. The rearrangement joins TRBV27 to TRBJ2-3; D remains ambiguous. V was clipped by 3 bases and J by 1 base, with 8 bases between them. Germline CDR1 reads MNHEY; CDR2 reads SMNVEV (reference sequence). The CDR3 has 14 amino acids.

This clone was seen only a few times. The rearrangement joins TRBV6-2 or TRBV6-3 to TRBJ2-7; 11 positions agree with TRBD1. Looked up from germline, CDR1 is MNHEY and CDR2 is SVGEGT. The V and J ends lost 6 bases and 3 bases, in that order; junction bases with no gene match: 7. The CDR3 length is 15 residues. CDR3 coding DNA: TGTGCCAGCAGCCCTGGACAGGGGGCCATCTACGAGCAGTACTTC. Its translation: CASSPGQGAIYEQYF.

This chain uses TRBV2 with TRBJ1-2; D ambiguous. The germline gives CDR1 SNHLY, CDR2 FYNNEI. The CDR3 is made up of 14 amino acids. Deletions cut 3 bases from V and 4 bases from J, with 12 bases between. The CDR3: CASSDRGSGYGYTF. The CDR3, as DNA: TGTGCCAGCAGTGATCGAGGGTCTGGCTATGGCTACACCTTC. The variable domain in full, completed from reference TRBV2 and TRBJ1-2, reads EPEVTQTPSHQVTQMGQEVILRCVPISNHLYFYWYRQILGQKVEFLVSFYNNEISEKSEIFDDQFSVERPDGSNFTLKIRSTKLEDSAMYFCASSDRGSGYGYTFGSGTRLTVV.

The rearrangement joins TRBV27 to TRBJ2-3; 10 nucleotides match TRBD2. V gave up 2 bases and J gave up 1 base; unmatched junction bases: 3. This CDR3 is 16 amino acids long. From germline, CDR1 is MNHEY and CDR2 SMNVEV (reference sequence). In DNA, the CDR3 is TGTGCCAGCAGTTTAGGGCTAGCGGGGGGCACAGATACGCAGTATTTT. The encoded protein is CASSLGLAGGTDTQYF.

The chain uses TRBV29-1 and TRBJ1-2; possible D gene TRBD1, 6 bases. The CDR3 extends over 14 amino acids. Trimming cost V 3 bases and J 6 bases, with 17 bases left between them. Per germline, CDR1 SQVTM and CDR2 ANQGSEA. The CDR3 is CSVEGGGPLDGYTF. The CDR3 DNA reads TGCAGCGTTGAGGGAGGGGGACCATTGGATGGCTACACCTTC.

This chain connects TRBV27 to TRBJ2-7, with a weak D call TRBD1 (6 bases). Trimming removed 5 bases at V and 2 bases at J, with 13 bases between. Looked up from germline, CDR1 is MNHEY and CDR2 is SMNVEV (reference sequence). The CDR3 contains 14 residues. The CDR3 region has the DNA TGTGCCAGCAGTCCTTCTACAGGGCCCTACGAGCAGTACTTC. Protein: CASSPSTGPYEQYF.

V usage is TRBV4-1 and J usage is TRBJ1-2; D is unclear. The ends were cut back, 0 bases at V and 3 bases at J, with 11 bases in the middle. Germline CDR1 is MGHRA and CDR2 is YSYEKL. The CDR3 runs to 15 residues. CDR3 amino acids: CASSQDSSSHYGYTF. CDR3 bases: TGCGCCAGCAGCCAAGATTCGAGTTCCCACTATGGCTACACCTTC.

The genes are TRBV3-1 (or the pseudogene TRBV3-2) and TRBJ1-3; D unresolved. Per germline, CDR1 LGHDT and CDR2 YNNKEL (reference sequence). CDR3 size: 15 residues. V dropped 0 bases and J dropped 2 bases, with 8 bases sitting between them. The CDR3 loop is CASSQDSGTGNTIYF. As DNA, the CDR3 is TGTGCCAGCAGCCAAGATAGTGGCACTGGAAACACCATATATTTT.

The rearrangement joins TRBV15 to TRBJ1-2; D gene ambiguous. This CDR3 has 11 residues. Germline lookup yields CDR1 LNHNV and CDR2 YYDKDF (reference sequence). V was cut by 5 bases and J by 5 bases, with 6 bases left in between. CDR3 nucleotides: TGTGCCACCAGCCAAGGGTATGGCTACACCTTC. Translation: CATSQGYGYTF.

V gene TRBV10-2 combines with J gene TRBJ2-7, with TRBD2 matching over 9 bases. CDR1 and CDR2 (germline): WSHSY, SAAADI. The junction had 11 bases not matched to a gene; V was cut back by 6 bases and J by 2 bases. The CDR3 loop spans 16 amino acids. This CDR3 reads CASRPSGTSLAYEQYF. The CDR3 DNA follows: TGCGCCAGCAGACCTTCGGGGACTAGCCTTGCCTACGAGCAGTACTTC.

The rearrangement uses TRBV6-5 and TRBJ2-5, with 13 positions matching TRBD2. The CDR3 extends over 15 amino acids. V gave up 6 bases and J gave up 5 bases; unmatched junction bases: 6. Germline-derived CDR1 and CDR2 are MNHEY and SVGAGI. The chain's CDR3 is CASSAWTSGGETQYF. The CDR3 nucleotides read TGTGCCAGCAGCGCCTGGACTAGCGGGGGTGAGACCCAGTACTTC.

In its sample, this clone was seen a few times. CDR3 amino acids: CASSPMAGAGTGELFF. In DNA, the CDR3 is TGTGCCAGCAGCCCCATGGCGGGGGCGGGTACCGGGGAGCTGTTTTTT. The rearrangement joins TRBV3-1 (or the pseudogene TRBV3-2) to TRBJ2-2, with a possible D match to TRBD2 (7 bases). The CDR3 totals 16 residues. The V end lost 4 bases, the J end lost 5 bases, and 17 bases lay between the germline ends. Germline V gives CDR1 LGHDT, CDR2 YNNKEL (reference sequence).

There are a few counts of this clone. This chain uses TRBV28 with TRBJ1-2, with D uncertain. Germline CDR1 is MDHEN and CDR2 is SYDVKM. V lost 5 bases and J 0 bases, leaving 16 bases between the germline ends. CDR3 length: 16 residues. The CDR3 region is CASSGEGREANYGYTF. For the CDR3, the DNA is TGTGCCAGCAGTGGGGAAGGACGCGAAGCTAACTATGGCTACACCTTC.